The rows below give T cell receptor beta chains drawn from one sample of a study of early T cells in non-severe SARS-CoV-2 infection. Each CDR3 protein gets one entry after TCRdb re-called the 5' RACE reads with MiXCR. The repertoire consists of 70,000 or so distinct CDR3 sequences, with about 9.4% occurring once and the leading ten covering around 7.3%. The sequenced sample was whole blood, obtained at baseline. These receptors originate from an adult who was a healthcare worker with PCR-confirmed SARS-CoV-2 infection or an uninfected control (not recorded which). Both conserved end residues are part of each CDR3. Fields, in order: D gene, clone size, J gene, V gene, CDR3 protein, CDR3 DNA. D genes are given only for firm matches. A clone size is listed for some rows: how often the clone was seen (once, few, many), or a class if it is expanded.

>.|many|TRBJ2-1|TRBV9
CASSVGHNEQFF
TGTGCCAGCAGCGTAGGACACAATGAGCAGTTCTTC
>.|few|TRBJ1-1|TRBV2
CASIPRNTEAFF
TGTGCCAGCATTCCCAGGAACACTGAAGCTTTCTTT
>TRBD2|.|TRBJ2-1|TRBV20-1
CSVVRGGLSYNEQFF
TGCAGTGTGGTGCGCGGGGGGTTATCCTACAATGAGCAGTTCTTC
>.|.|TRBJ2-4|TRBV29-1
CSVLAKNIQYF
TGCAGCGTTCTGGCCAAAAACATTCAGTACTTC
>TRBD1|many|TRBJ1-1|TRBV19
CASYRGHNTEAFF
TGTGCCTCATACAGGGGGCATAACACTGAAGCTTTCTTT
>.|.|TRBJ1-4|TRBV19
CASSIPGRNNEKLFF
TGTGCCAGTAGTATCCCGGGACGGAATAATGAAAAACTGTTTTTT
>TRBD1|few|TRBJ2-7|TRBV20-1
CSAHDRDLPYEQYF
TGCAGTGCCCACGACAGGGATCTACCCTACGAGCAGTACTTC
>.|many|TRBJ2-7|TRBV6-1
CASSPPRGLYEQYF
TGTGCCAGCAGCCCCCCGCGAGGCCTCTACGAGCAGTACTTC
>.|.|TRBJ1-5|TRBV20-1
CSARDRVGTTPQHF
TGCAGTGCTAGAGATCGAGTGGGTACTACGCCCCAGCATTTT
>.|many|TRBJ2-4|TRBV6-2/TRBV6-3
CATAQGLGAKNIQYF
TGTGCCACCGCCCAGGGGTTGGGAGCCAAAAACATTCAGTACTTC
>TRBD2|.|TRBJ2-3|TRBV12-3/TRBV12-4
CASSPGLSADTQYF
TGTGCCAGCAGCCCGGGACTATCTGCAGATACGCAGTATTTT
>.|.|TRBJ2-7|TRBV30
CAWSSGTGSEQYF
TGTGCCTGGAGTTCAGGGACCGGGTCCGAGCAGTACTTC
>TRBD1|.|TRBJ2-7|TRBV4-3
CASSQSRDRGYEQYF
TGCGCCAGCAGCCAAAGTCGTGACAGGGGCTACGAGCAGTACTTC
>.|.|TRBJ2-1|TRBV20-1
CSARAQGSYNEQFF
TGCAGTGCTAGAGCGCAGGGGTCCTACAATGAGCAGTTCTTC
>.|.|TRBJ2-2|TRBV12-3/TRBV12-4
CASQQFYSLVEYTGELFF
TGTGCCAGTCAGCAGTTTTATTCCTTGGTCGAGTACACCGGGGAGCTGTTTTTT
>.|many|TRBJ2-2|TRBV18
CASSRSDRRGTGELFF
TGTGCCAGCTCACGATCGGACAGGAGGGGGACCGGGGAGCTGTTTTTT
>.|many|TRBJ1-4|TRBV18
CASSPQGTTNEKLFF
TGTGCCAGCTCACCCCAGGGGACAACTAATGAAAAACTGTTTTTT
>.|.|TRBJ1-3|TRBV29-1
CSVFSNSGNTIYF
TGCAGCGTTTTCAGTAACAGTGGAAACACCATATATTTT
>TRBD2|.|TRBJ2-1|TRBV6-5
CASNLPGGNEQFF
TGTGCCAGCAACCTTCCGGGAGGCAATGAGCAGTTCTTC
>TRBD1|.|TRBJ2-7|TRBV5-4
CASSLSGTGSYEQYF
TGTGCCAGCAGCTTGTCCGGGACAGGCTCCTACGAGCAGTACTTC
>.|few|TRBJ1-6|TRBV7-9
CASSSPRESSYNSPLHF
TGTGCCAGCAGCTCTCCTCGGGAGAGCTCCTATAATTCACCCCTCCACTTT
>.|few|TRBJ1-5|TRBV5-1
CASSLDGQPNQPQHF
TGCGCCAGCAGCTTGGATGGGCAGCCCAATCAGCCCCAGCATTTT
>.|.|TRBJ1-5|TRBV20-1
CSARGPSQPQHF
TGCAGTGCTAGAGGCCCGAGTCAGCCCCAGCATTTT
>.|many|TRBJ2-4|TRBV5-1
CASSLGQGPTYNIQYF
TGCGCCAGCAGCTTGGGCCAGGGGCCAACTTACAACATTCAGTACTTC
>.|many|TRBJ1-5|TRBV20-1
CSASPGQNSGVRQPQHF
TGCAGTGCTAGCCCAGGACAGAACAGCGGTGTGAGGCAGCCCCAGCATTTT
>.|few|TRBJ1-1|TRBV30
CAWSPGTGMNTEAFF
TGTGCCTGGAGCCCAGGGACGGGAATGAACACTGAAGCTTTCTTT
>.|few|TRBJ2-7|TRBV7-2
CASSNRPGTSYEQYF
TGTGCCAGCAGCAACCGGCCAGGGACATCCTACGAGCAGTACTTC
>TRBD2|.|TRBJ2-3|TRBV10-3
CAISGDSDTQYF
TGTGCCATAAGCGGGGACTCAGATACGCAGTATTTT
>TRBD1|.|TRBJ1-5|TRBV6-1
CASNGGQGGGQPQHF
TGTGCCAGCAATGGAGGACAGGGGGGCGGTCAGCCCCAGCATTTT
>.|many|TRBJ1-5|TRBV2
CASSDEQGPRGNQPQHF
TGTGCCAGCAGCGACGAACAGGGCCCACGGGGCAATCAGCCCCAGCATTTT
>TRBD2|many|TRBJ2-1|TRBV7-8
CASSARLAAYLSYNEQFF
TGTGCCAGCAGCGCTCGACTAGCGGCGTACCTCTCCTACAATGAGCAGTTCTTC
>TRBD2|.|TRBJ2-7|TRBV4-3
CASSPGASGATYEQYF
TGCGCCAGCAGCCCCGGGGCCAGCGGGGCGACCTACGAGCAGTACTTC
>.|few|TRBJ2-1|TRBV20-1
CSARGGVNEQFF
TGCAGTGCTAGAGGAGGGGTCAATGAGCAGTTCTTC
>.|.|TRBJ2-4|TRBV20-1
CSARDYGQGLYIQYF
TGCAGTGCTAGAGATTACGGGCAGGGCCTATACATTCAGTACTTC
>.|many|TRBJ1-3|TRBV7-8
CASSFSGPGNTIYF
TGTGCCAGCAGCTTCTCCGGGCCTGGAAACACCATATATTTT
>.|few|TRBJ2-5|TRBV5-1
CASSRATSMETQYF
TGCGCCAGCAGCCGTGCCACTAGCATGGAGACCCAGTACTTC
>.|many|TRBJ2-3|TRBV18
CASSPTGRTDTQYF
TGTGCCAGCTCACCAACAGGACGCACAGATACGCAGTATTTT
>.|few|TRBJ2-7|TRBV5-1
CASSWGDGSYEQYF
TGCGCCAGCAGCTGGGGGGACGGCTCCTACGAGCAGTACTTC
>.|.|TRBJ1-2|TRBV6-2/TRBV6-3
CASSSPPVQANYGYTF
TGTGCCAGCAGTAGCCCACCGGTGCAAGCTAACTATGGCTACACCTTC
>.|few|TRBJ1-1|TRBV4-3
CASSQESRLAGTEAFF
TGCGCCAGCAGCCAAGAGTCGAGGTTGGCGGGCACTGAAGCTTTCTTT
>TRBD2|few|TRBJ2-3|TRBV9
CASSGERGVSTDTQYF
TGTGCCAGCAGCGGGGAGCGGGGGGTCAGCACAGATACGCAGTATTTT
>TRBD1|.|TRBJ1-2|TRBV5-1
CASSLAGDRGLYGYTF
TGCGCCAGCAGCTTGGCCGGAGACAGGGGGCTATATGGCTACACCTTC
>TRBD1|.|TRBJ1-1|TRBV5-1
CASSRTGASTEAFF
TGCGCCAGCAGCCGTACAGGGGCAAGCACTGAAGCTTTCTTT
>.|few|TRBJ2-4|TRBV13
CASRRSVGRVAKNIQYF
TGTGCCAGCAGACGGTCAGTAGGGAGAGTAGCCAAAAACATTCAGTACTTC
>.|many|TRBJ2-7|TRBV11-3
CASSPTGSYEQYF
TGTGCCAGCAGCCCAACAGGGTCCTACGAGCAGTACTTC
>.|few|TRBJ2-2|TRBV4-3
CASSQIGAGPMRNTGELFF
TGCGCCAGCAGCCAAATTGGGGCAGGCCCCATGCGCAACACCGGGGAGCTGTTTTTT
>TRBD1|many|TRBJ2-1|TRBV24-1
CATALGQGLEEQFF
TGTGCCACTGCACTGGGACAGGGGCTAGAGGAGCAGTTCTTC